The text below deals with one T cell receptor beta chain. Its cognate antigen is unknown. TCRdb re-analyzed the 5' RACE reads; it lists each CDR3 protein once, without DNA. The listing contains about 330,000 distinct CDR3 sequences. This sample is drawn from a study of monozygotic twins with inflammatory bowel disease. Notes on the study in general: Twins with IBD were found to have lower TCRbeta diversity (inverse Simpson) than healthy co-twins. Clonotype sharing was lower in IBD patients than healthy twins, most markedly with disease activity.

The specimen sequenced was blood. The TCR originated in a human donor with ulcerative colitis or Crohn's disease, or a healthy co-twin of an affected twin (not recorded which).

The CDR3 is CSATSAYEQYF. The gene calls are TRBV20-1 and TRBJ2-7. The CDR3 loop spans 11 amino acids. The germline V gene has CDR1 DFQATT and CDR2 SNEGSKA (reference sequence).